This TCR beta chain derives from a study of cytomegalovirus exposure and HLA in healthy donors. Study outcomes and limitations: Researchers reportedly found TCR beta sequences accurately predicted most subjects' HLA-A and HLA-B alleles. Among TCR beta chains, those listed as cytomegalovirus-associated numbered roughly 150. Cytomegalovirus status, reportedly, was diagnosed with high specificity and sensitivity by the classifier.

Comment on this clone: Its target is not known.

Vbeta (60) and Jbeta (13) primers were used in the PCR. Sequencing was performed with immunoSEQ multiplex PCR; in TCRdb, only in-frame clones are kept and a portion is missing. The repertoire has some 150,000 clones, approximately 8.9% of them found once; the top ten carry about 6.7%. This CDR3 comprises 16 residues. Trimming stripped 5 bases from V and 0 bases from J, with 17 bases between. CDR1 and CDR2 (germline): WNHNN, SYGVQD (reference sequence). Material: PBMCs. The chain joins TRBV10-1 to TRBJ2-7; a possible D gene is TRBD2 (5 bases). The source of this sequence is a woman in her thirties or forties in good health and CMV-seropositive. CDR3 DNA sequence: TGCGCCAGCAGTATGGGAGCAGCATCTGACTCCTACGAGCAGTACTTC. It encodes CASSMGAASDSYEQYF.